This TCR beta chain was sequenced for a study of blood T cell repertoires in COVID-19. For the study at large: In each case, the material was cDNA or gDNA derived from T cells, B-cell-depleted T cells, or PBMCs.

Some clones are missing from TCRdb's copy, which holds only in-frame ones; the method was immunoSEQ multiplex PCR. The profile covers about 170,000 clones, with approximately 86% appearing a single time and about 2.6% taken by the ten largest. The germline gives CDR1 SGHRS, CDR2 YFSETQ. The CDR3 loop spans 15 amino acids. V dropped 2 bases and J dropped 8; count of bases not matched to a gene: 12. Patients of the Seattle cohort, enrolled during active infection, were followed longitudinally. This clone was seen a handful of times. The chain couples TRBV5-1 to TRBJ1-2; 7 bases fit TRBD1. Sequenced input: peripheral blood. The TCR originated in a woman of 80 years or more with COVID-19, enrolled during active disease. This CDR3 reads CASSFGDRSWNGYTF. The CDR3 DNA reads TGCGCCAGCAGCTTTGGGGACAGATCTTGGAACGGCTACACCTTC.